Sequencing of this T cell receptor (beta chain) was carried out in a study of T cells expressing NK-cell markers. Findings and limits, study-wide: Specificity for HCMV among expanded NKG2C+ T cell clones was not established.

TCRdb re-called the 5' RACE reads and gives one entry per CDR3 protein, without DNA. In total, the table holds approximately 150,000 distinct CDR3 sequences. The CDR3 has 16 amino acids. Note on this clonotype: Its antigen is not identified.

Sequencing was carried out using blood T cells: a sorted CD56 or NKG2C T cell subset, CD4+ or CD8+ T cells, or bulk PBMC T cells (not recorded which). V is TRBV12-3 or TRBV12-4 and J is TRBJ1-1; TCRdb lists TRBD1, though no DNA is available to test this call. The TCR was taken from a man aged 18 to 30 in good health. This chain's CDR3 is CARSRFTGHENTEAFF.